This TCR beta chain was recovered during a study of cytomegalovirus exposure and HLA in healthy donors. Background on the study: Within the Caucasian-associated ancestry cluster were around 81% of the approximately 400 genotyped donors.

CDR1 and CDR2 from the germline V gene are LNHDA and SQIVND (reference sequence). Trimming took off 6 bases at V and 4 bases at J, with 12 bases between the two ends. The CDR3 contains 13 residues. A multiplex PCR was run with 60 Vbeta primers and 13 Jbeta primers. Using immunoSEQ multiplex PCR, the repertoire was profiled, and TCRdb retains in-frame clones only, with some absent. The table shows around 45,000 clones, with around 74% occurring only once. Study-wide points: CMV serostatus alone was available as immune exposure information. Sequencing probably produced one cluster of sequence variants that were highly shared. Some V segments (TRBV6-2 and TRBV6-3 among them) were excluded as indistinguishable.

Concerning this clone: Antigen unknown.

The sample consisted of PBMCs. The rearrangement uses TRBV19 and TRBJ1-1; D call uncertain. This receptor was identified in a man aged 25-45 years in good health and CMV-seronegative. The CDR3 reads CASRPTSVTEAFF. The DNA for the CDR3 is TGTGCCAGTAGGCCGACAAGTGTCACTGAAGCTTTCTTT.